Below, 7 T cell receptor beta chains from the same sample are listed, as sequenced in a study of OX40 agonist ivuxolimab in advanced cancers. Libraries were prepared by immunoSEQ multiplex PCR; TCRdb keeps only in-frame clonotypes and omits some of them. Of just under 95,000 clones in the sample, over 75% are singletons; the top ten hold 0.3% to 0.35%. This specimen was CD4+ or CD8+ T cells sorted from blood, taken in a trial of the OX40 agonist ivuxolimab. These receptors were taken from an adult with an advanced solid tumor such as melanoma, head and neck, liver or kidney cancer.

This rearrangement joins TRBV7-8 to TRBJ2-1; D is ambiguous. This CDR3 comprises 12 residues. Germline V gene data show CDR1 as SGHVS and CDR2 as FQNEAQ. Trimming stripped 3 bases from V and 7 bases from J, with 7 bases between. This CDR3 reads CASSFNGNEQFF. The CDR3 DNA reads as TGTGCCAGCAGCTTTAACGGGAATGAGCAGTTCTTC.

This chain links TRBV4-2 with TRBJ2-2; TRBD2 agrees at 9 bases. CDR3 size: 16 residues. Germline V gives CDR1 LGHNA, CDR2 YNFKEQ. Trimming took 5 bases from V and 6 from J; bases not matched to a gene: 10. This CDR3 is CASSAGGGSDSGELFF. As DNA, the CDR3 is TGTGCCAGCAGCGCGGGAGGGGGGTCGGATTCCGGGGAGCTGTTTTTT.

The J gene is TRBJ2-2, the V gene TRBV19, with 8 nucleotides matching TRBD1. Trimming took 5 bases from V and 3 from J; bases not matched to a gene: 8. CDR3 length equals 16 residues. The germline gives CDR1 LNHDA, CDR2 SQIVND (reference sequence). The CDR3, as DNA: TGTGCCAGTAGTGCATCGACAGGGGTCTACACCGGGGAGCTGTTTTTT. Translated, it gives CASSASTGVYTGELFF.

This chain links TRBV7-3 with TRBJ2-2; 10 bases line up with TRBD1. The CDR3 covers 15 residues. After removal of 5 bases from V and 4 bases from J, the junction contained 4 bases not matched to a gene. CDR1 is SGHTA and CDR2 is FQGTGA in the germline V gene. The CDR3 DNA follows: TGTGCCAGCAGCGGGACAGGGGTGAGCACCGGGGAGCTGTTTTTT. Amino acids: CASSGTGVSTGELFF.

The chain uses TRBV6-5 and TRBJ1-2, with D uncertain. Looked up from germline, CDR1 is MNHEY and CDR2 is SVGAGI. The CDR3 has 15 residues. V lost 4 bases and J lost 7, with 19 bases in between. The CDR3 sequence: CASSSTGVGGSGYTF. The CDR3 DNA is TGTGCCAGCAGTTCCACCGGGGTGGGAGGTAGTGGCTACACCTTC.

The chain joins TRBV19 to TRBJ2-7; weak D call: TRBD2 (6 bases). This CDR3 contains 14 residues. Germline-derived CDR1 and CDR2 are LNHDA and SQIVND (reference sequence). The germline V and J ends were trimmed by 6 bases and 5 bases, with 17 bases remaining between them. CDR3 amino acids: CASRYRGSVDEQYF. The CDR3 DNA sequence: TGTGCCAGTAGATATCGGGGGTCGGTCGACGAGCAGTACTTC.

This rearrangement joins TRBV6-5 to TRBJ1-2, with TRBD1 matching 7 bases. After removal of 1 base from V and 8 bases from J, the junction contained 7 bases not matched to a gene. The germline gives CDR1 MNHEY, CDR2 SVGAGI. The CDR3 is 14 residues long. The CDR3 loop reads CASSYLTGAVGYTF. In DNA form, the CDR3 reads TGTGCCAGCAGTTACTTAACAGGGGCCGTCGGCTACACCTTC.